The 30 T cell receptor beta chains reported below all come from one sample, sequenced in a study of human T cells and chemical hapten exposure. Time point: healthy volunteer bleed at 2 weeks. The study extracted total RNA from unfractionated whole blood. Using its own MiXCR run on the RACE reads, TCRdb lists one record per CDR3 protein. The profile covers roughly 130,000 distinct CDR3 sequences, with approximately 9.5% appearing a single time and roughly 1.8% taken by the ten largest. Sequenced: whole blood. The receptors were sampled from a male donor in good health. Some clones in this sample may be carry-over from other donors' samples.

This clonotype has a single count. V is TRBV20-1 and J is TRBJ2-1; unclear D gene. With 6 bases removed from V and 2 bases from J, the gap between germline ends came to 17 bases. Germline loops: CDR1 DFQATT, CDR2 SNEGSKA (reference sequence). The CDR3 loop spans 15 amino acids. CDR3 in amino acids: CSAVDWRPAYNEQFF. The CDR3 DNA reads as TGCAGTGCAGTAGACTGGCGACCTGCCTACAATGAGCAGTTCTTC.

This clonotype has only a few counts. This chain joins TRBV19 and TRBJ2-2, with 7 bases fitting TRBD1. Looked up from germline, CDR1 is LNHDA and CDR2 is SQIVND (reference sequence). V lost 4 bases to trimming and J lost 3 bases; unmatched junction nucleotides: 8. The CDR3 consists of 16 residues. CDR3: CASSSLTGQDTGELFF. CDR3 in DNA: TGTGCCAGTAGTAGCCTGACAGGGCAGGACACCGGGGAGCTGTTTTTT.

As concerns this clonotype: A much larger clone differs by one base, so this may be a read error. The CDR3 DNA is TGTTCCAGCAGTCCCGGGCCCGAAGAGACCCAGTACTTC. Amino acids: CSSSPGPEETQYF. This rearrangement joins TRBV6-4 to TRBJ2-5; D is unclear. The germline gives CDR1 MRHNA, CDR2 SNTAGT. The CDR3 is made up of 13 amino acids.

This rearrangement joins TRBV21-1 to TRBJ2-7; the D call TRBD1 from the table was never checked on the DNA. TRBV21-1 is shown as a pseudogene. The CDR3 has 16 residues. CDR3 coding DNA: TGTGCCAGCAGCATGGGCCCGGGGACAGGGCCAGAGGAGCAGTACTTC. It is translated as CASSMGPGTGPEEQYF.

This clonotype has a count of ten or more. The V call is TRBV10-3, the J call TRBJ2-6; D could derive from TRBD1 or TRBD2 (5 bases each). Deletions cut 4 bases from V and 4 bases from J, with 20 bases between. There are 18 residues in the CDR3. Germline CDR1 is ENHRY and CDR2 is SYGVKD. CDR3 coding DNA: TGTGCCATCAGTGTGACCGGGACGGATAACCTCGGGGCCAACGTCCTGACTTTC. It encodes CAISVTGTDNLGANVLTF.

The chain joins TRBV6-5 to TRBJ2-3; TRBD2 matches 8 bases. Germline CDR1 MNHEY, CDR2 SVGAGI. This CDR3 is 19 amino acids long. The trim removed 2 bases at V and 2 bases at J, leaving 15 bases unmatched. The chain's CDR3 is CASSYTRGGLGVHTDTQYF. The CDR3 DNA is TGTGCCAGCAGTTACACTCGGGGGGGACTAGGGGTGCACACAGATACGCAGTATTTT.

Ten or more counts support this clonotype. The chain is built from TRBV10-1 and TRBJ2-2; D is uncertain. V was clipped by 0 bases and J by 7 bases, with 9 bases between them. The V gene's germline CDR1 is WNHNN and CDR2 SYGVQD (reference sequence). The CDR3 is 14 amino acids. In DNA form, the CDR3 reads TGCGCCAGCAGTGAGTCCATCGAATTCGGGGAGCTGTTTTTT. It yields the protein CASSESIEFGELFF.

This chain connects TRBV4-3 to TRBJ2-5; TRBD1 agrees at 7 bases. J lost 5 bases, V lost 2 bases, and 11 bases had no gene match. Germline CDR1 LGHNA, CDR2 YSLEER. There are 16 residues in the CDR3. CDR3 in amino acids: CASSQTPGGSGETQYF. In DNA, the CDR3 is TGCGCCAGCAGCCAAACGCCAGGGGGTTCGGGGGAGACCCAGTACTTC.

J is TRBJ1-5 and V is TRBV19, with D tentatively TRBD1 (5 bases). In germline, CDR1 is LNHDA, CDR2 SQIVND (reference sequence). Trimming stripped 0 bases from V and 2 bases from J, with 11 bases between. CDR3 size: 16 residues. This CDR3 reads CASSIDTGGGNQPQHF. The CDR3 bases are TGTGCCAGTAGTATAGACACGGGGGGTGGCAATCAGCCCCAGCATTTT.

Regarding this clonotype: Possible read error: a much larger clone is one base away. The CDR3 nucleotides are TGTGCCAGAAGCAGTCCCCCGGCCAAAAACATTCAGTACTTC. It yields the protein CARSSPPAKNIQYF. This chain uses TRBV2 with TRBJ2-4; D is unclear. The germline V gene has CDR1 SNHLY and CDR2 FYNNEI. V was shortened by 9 bases and J by 1 base, with 13 bases between the two germline ends. This CDR3 comprises 14 residues.

The chain has TRBV12-5 and TRBJ2-2, with TRBD1 identical over 10 bases. The CDR3 has 16 amino acids. CDR1 is LGHNT, CDR2 FRNRAP, per germline. V gave up 5 bases and J gave up 5 bases; unmatched junction bases: 8. CDR3 nucleotide sequence: TGTGCTAGTGGTCTCAGACAGGGGGCGAGGACCGGGGAGCTGTTTTTT. This gives the protein CASGLRQGARTGELFF.

There are many counts of this clonotype. This chain joins TRBV12-3 or TRBV12-4 and TRBJ1-2, with unresolved D. The V gene lost 3 bases and the J gene lost 6 bases, with 11 bases spanning the gap. The CDR3 consists of 13 residues. CDR3 coding DNA: TGTGCCAGCAGTTTTGTACCCCCAGATGGCTACACCTTC. This sequence encodes CASSFVPPDGYTF.

V usage is TRBV12-5 and J usage is TRBJ2-1; D might be TRBD2 (5 bases). Germline lookup yields CDR1 LGHNT and CDR2 FRNRAP. V was clipped by 0 bases and J by 0 bases, with 15 bases between them. CDR3 size: 18 residues. CDR3 DNA sequence: TGTGCTAGTGGTTTGGTGTTCGGATGGAGGAGCTCCTACAATGAGCAGTTCTTC. Its protein product is CASGLVFGWRSSYNEQFF. Full variable domain (missing parts from reference TRBV12-5 and TRBJ2-1): DARVTQTPRHKVTEMGQEVTMRCQPILGHNTVFWYRQTMMQGLELLAYFRNRAPLDDSGMPKDRFSAEMPDATLATLKIQPSEPRDSAVYFCASGLVFGWRSSYNEQFFGPGTRLTVL.

This clonotype was picked up a small number of times. The genes are TRBV2 and TRBJ2-2; D is perhaps TRBD1 or TRBD2 (5 bases each). V was shortened by 5 bases and J by 5 bases, with 21 bases between the two germline ends. The CDR3 sequence is 17 residues long. Germline V gene data show CDR1 as SNHLY and CDR2 as FYNNEI. In nucleotides, the CDR3 is TGTGCCAGCAGTCCACCGCCCGGGACCCCCAGAACCGGGGAGCTGTTTTTT. Residues: CASSPPPGTPRTGELFF.

This sequence joins TRBV7-3 and TRBJ1-2; TRBD1 aligns across 8 bases. The CDR3 covers 15 residues. Trimming took 4 bases from V and 4 from J; bases not matched to a gene: 8. Looked up from germline, CDR1 is SGHTA and CDR2 is FQGTGA. The CDR3 protein is CASSSTGAQRYGYTF. The DNA for the CDR3 is TGTGCCAGCAGCTCGACAGGGGCCCAGCGCTATGGCTACACCTTC.

This clonotype was seen a handful of times. The chain joins TRBV4-1 to TRBJ2-3; 9 bases fit TRBD1. The CDR3 consists of 12 residues. V dropped 4 bases and J dropped 13; count of bases not matched to a gene: 6. In germline, CDR1 is MGHRA, CDR2 YSYEKL. CDR3 sequence: CASSPRTGVEYF. The CDR3 DNA sequence: TGCGCCAGCAGCCCGAGGACAGGGGTAGAGTATTTT.

The chain links TRBV12-3 or TRBV12-4 to TRBJ1-5; D call uncertain. There are 13 residues in the CDR3. The V and J ends lost 6 bases and 3 bases respectively, with 9 bases between them. CDR3 in DNA: TGTGCCAGCAGCCCCCGGGTCAATCAGCCCCAGCATTTT. It specifies CASSPRVNQPQHF.

This clonotype occurred a few times. The genes are TRBV29-1 and TRBJ1-1; D remains ambiguous. The CDR3 covers 15 residues. V lost 4 bases and J 4 bases, leaving 19 bases between the germline ends. CDR1 SQVTM and CDR2 ANQGSEA come from the germline V gene. The CDR3 reads CSVGEPGPLFTEAFF. The CDR3 bases are TGCAGCGTTGGAGAACCCGGACCCCTGTTCACTGAAGCTTTCTTT.

The chain carries TRBV20-1 and TRBJ1-5, with 7 bases lining up with TRBD1. This CDR3 has 14 residues. The V gene end was trimmed by 0 bases and the J gene end by 11 bases; junction bases not matched to a gene: 10. Germline values: CDR1 DFQATT, CDR2 SNEGSKA (reference sequence). The CDR3 region is CSARERGLGVAQHF. CDR3 DNA sequence: TGCAGTGCTAGAGAGAGGGGGCTGGGTGTTGCCCAGCATTTT.

In its sample, this clonotype was seen many times. This chain links TRBV3-1 with TRBJ1-2; 10 bases agree with TRBD1. Germline assignment: CDR1 LGHDT and CDR2 YNNKEL (reference sequence). The CDR3 runs to 16 residues. The ends lost 4 bases at V and 0 bases at J; junction bases unmatched: 5. The CDR3 loop reads CASSRTGGSPNYGYTF. CDR3 DNA: TGTGCCAGCAGCCGGACAGGGGGATCCCCTAACTATGGCTACACCTTC. The variable domain in full, completed from reference TRBV3-1 and TRBJ1-2, reads DTAVSQTPKYLVTQMGNDKSIKCEQNLGHDTMYWYKQDSKKFLKIMFSYNNKELIINETVPNRFSPKSPDKAHLNLHINSLELGDSAVYFCASSRTGGSPNYGYTFGSGTRLTVV.

This clonotype was seen more than once but under ten times. The chain is built from TRBV12-3 or TRBV12-4 and TRBJ2-1; weak D call: TRBD2 (6 bases). The CDR3 extends over 14 amino acids. V was clipped by 6 bases and J by 7 bases, with 16 bases between them. Written as DNA, the CDR3 is TGTGCCAGCAGACGGGACTCCGGGGCTAATGAGCAGTTCTTC. It translates to CASRRDSGANEQFF.

The chain carries TRBV29-1 and TRBJ2-3; D is possibly TRBD1 (5 bases). CDR3 length: 14 residues. V was clipped by 4 bases and J by 13 bases, with 24 bases between them. From germline, CDR1 is SQVTM and CDR2 ANQGSEA. The CDR3 nucleotides read TGCAGCGTTGGTGCGCAGGGTGGGTCAGGGCAGGAGTATTTT. Encoded protein: CSVGAQGGSGQEYF.

This clonotype was counted only a few times. This sequence joins TRBV19 and TRBJ1-2; D unresolved. CDR1 LNHDA and CDR2 SQIVND come from the germline V gene (reference sequence). V dropped 7 bases and J dropped 1 base, with 13 bases sitting between them. The CDR3 loop spans 14 amino acids. This CDR3 reads CASTHPTHNYGYTF. The CDR3 DNA follows: TGTGCCAGTACCCACCCGACACATAACTATGGCTACACCTTC.

This clonotype was observed many times. The chain employs TRBV12-3 or TRBV12-4 and TRBJ1-5; the match to TRBD1 covers 7 bases. Trimming cost V 5 bases and J 2 bases; bases outside gene matches: 6. The CDR3 runs 15 residues. Here the CDR3 reads CASSLQGVGNQPQHF. Written as DNA, the CDR3 is TGTGCCAGCAGTCTCCAGGGGGTCGGCAATCAGCCCCAGCATTTT.

This clonotype showed up just a few times. This chain links TRBV6-6 with TRBJ2-4; 12 nucleotides align to TRBD2. CDR3 size: 19 residues. The germline CDR1 and CDR2 sequences are MNHNY and SVGAGI (reference sequence). With 7 bases clipped from V and 0 bases from J, the junction kept 13 bases outside the gene matches. Written as DNA, the CDR3 is TGTGCCAGCACCTTCCAACTAGCGGGAGGCTCACTAGCCAAAAACATTCAGTACTTC. Protein sequence: CASTFQLAGGSLAKNIQYF.

The chain uses TRBV9 and TRBJ1-2, with D unresolved. The length of the CDR3 is 14 residues. CDR1 and CDR2 (germline): SGDLS, YYNGEE. Trimming stripped 4 bases from V and 1 base from J, with 11 bases between. The CDR3 sequence: CASSPSQVNYGYTF. The CDR3 nucleotides read TGTGCCAGCAGCCCCTCCCAAGTTAACTATGGCTACACCTTC.

This clonotype appeared many times. The J gene is TRBJ1-5, the V gene TRBV19, with unresolved D. CDR3 size: 16 residues. In germline, CDR1 is LNHDA, CDR2 SQIVND (reference sequence). The germline V and J ends were trimmed by 4 bases and 3 bases, with 16 bases remaining between them. This CDR3 is CASSRARQTVNQPQHF. The CDR3 DNA follows: TGTGCCAGTAGTAGAGCGCGGCAGACCGTCAATCAGCCCCAGCATTTT.

This chain joins TRBV20-1 and TRBJ2-7; TRBD2 matches at 7 bases. CDR1 DFQATT and CDR2 SNEGSKA come from the germline V gene (reference sequence). CDR3 length equals 13 residues. Losses at the gene ends were 0 bases for V and 2 bases for J; bases not matched to a gene: 1. The CDR3 sequence: CSAREGLTYEQYF. The CDR3 DNA reads as TGCAGTGCTAGAGAGGGACTAACCTACGAGCAGTACTTC.

Many counts were recorded for this clonotype. The chain uses TRBV7-2 and TRBJ2-5; 11 bases are a match to TRBD2. V trimming: 2 bases; J trimming: 4 bases; junction bases outside the gene matches: 15. Germline assignment: CDR1 SGHTA and CDR2 FQGNSA. The CDR3 is 19 amino acids. CDR3 DNA: TGTGCCAGCAGCTTATGGGGGCCGGTTCTAGCGGGGGGTGGAGAGACCCAGTACTTC. Translation gives CASSLWGPVLAGGGETQYF.

This chain uses TRBV12-3 or TRBV12-4 with TRBJ1-2; perhaps TRBD1 as D (6 bases). The CDR3 sequence is 15 residues long. V shed 11 bases and J shed 2 bases, with 21 bases lying between them. The CDR3: CASNRGDTGNYGYTF. Written as DNA, the CDR3 is TGTGCCTCAAATAGGGGGGACACAGGGAACTATGGCTACACCTTC.